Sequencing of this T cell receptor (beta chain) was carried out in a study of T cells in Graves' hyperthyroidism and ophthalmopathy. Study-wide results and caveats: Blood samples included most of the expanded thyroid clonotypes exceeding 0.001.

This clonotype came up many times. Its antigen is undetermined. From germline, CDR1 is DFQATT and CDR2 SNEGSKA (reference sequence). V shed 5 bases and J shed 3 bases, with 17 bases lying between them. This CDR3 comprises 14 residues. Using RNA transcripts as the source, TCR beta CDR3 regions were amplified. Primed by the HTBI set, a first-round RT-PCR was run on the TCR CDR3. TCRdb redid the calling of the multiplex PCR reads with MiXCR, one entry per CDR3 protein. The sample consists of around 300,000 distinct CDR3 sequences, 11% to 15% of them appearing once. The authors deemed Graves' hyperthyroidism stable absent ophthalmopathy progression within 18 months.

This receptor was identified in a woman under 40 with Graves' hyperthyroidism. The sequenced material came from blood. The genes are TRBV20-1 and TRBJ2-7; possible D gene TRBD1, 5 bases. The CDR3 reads CSALKVTAGYEQYF. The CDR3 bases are TGCAGTGCTCTTAAAGTGACAGCAGGCTACGAGCAGTACTTC.